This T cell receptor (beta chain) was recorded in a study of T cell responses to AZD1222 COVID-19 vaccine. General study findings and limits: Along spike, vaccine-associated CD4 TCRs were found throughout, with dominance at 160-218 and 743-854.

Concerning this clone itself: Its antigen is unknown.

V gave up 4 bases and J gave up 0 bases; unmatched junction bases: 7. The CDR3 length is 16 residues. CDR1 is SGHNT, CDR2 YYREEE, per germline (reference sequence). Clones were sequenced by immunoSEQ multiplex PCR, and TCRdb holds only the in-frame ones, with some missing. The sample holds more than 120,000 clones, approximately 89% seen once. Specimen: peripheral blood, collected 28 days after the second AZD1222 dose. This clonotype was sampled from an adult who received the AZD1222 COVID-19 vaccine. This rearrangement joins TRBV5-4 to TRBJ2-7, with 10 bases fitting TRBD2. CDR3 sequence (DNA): TGTGCCAGCAGCCCAACTAGCGGGGTTAGCTCCTACGAGCAGTACTTC. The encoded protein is CASSPTSGVSSYEQYF.